The rows below give T cell receptor beta chains drawn from one sample of a study of T cells after yellow fever vaccination. TCRdb re-analysed the 5' RACE reads in MiXCR, keeping a single row per CDR3 protein. This sample yields under 300,000 distinct CDR3 sequences, of which 5.5% to 8.5% are seen a single time; about 0.95% belongs to the top ten. Sequencing was performed on CD4+ T cells sorted from PBMCs, taken on the day of the yellow fever booster vaccination. These receptors all come from a young man who received the YFV17D yellow fever vaccine. CDR3s include the opening cysteine and the closing phenylalanine or tryptophan. D genes are given only for firm matches. Only some rows state a clone size, as once, few, many or a class for expanded clones.

d_gene	abundance	len	v_gene	j_gene	CDR3nt	CDR3aa
TRBD2	many	15	TRBV9	TRBJ2-5	TGTGCCAGCAACCTAGCGGGAGTGAATATGGAGACCCAGTACTTC	CASNLAGVNMETQYF
.	many	12	TRBV5-5	TRBJ1-4	TGTGCCAGCAGCTTGGGCCGAGAAAAACTGTTTTTT	CASSLGREKLFF
TRBD1	.	15	TRBV7-2	TRBJ2-1	TGTGCCAGCAGCAAGGGACAGGCAACCTACAATGAGCAGTTCTTC	CASSKGQATYNEQFF
.	many	14	TRBV28	TRBJ2-7	TGTGCCAGCAGTGAACCACCACTAACCTACGAGCAGTACTTC	CASSEPPLTYEQYF
.	many	12	TRBV6-2/TRBV6-3	TRBJ2-3	TGTGCCAGCAGTTACTCATCCAGGGGACAGTATTTT	CASSYSSRGQYF
.	.	13	TRBV29-1	TRBJ1-5	TGCAGCGTCGACCAGGGTGTGGGGCAGCCCCAGCATTTT	CSVDQGVGQPQHF
.	few	15	TRBV20-1	TRBJ2-5	TGCAGTGCTAGTCGGACCTCAACTTTGACAGAGACCCAGTACTTC	CSASRTSTLTETQYF
.	.	17	TRBV7-2	TRBJ2-7	TGTGCCAGCAGCTTAGTAAGTCCTAGCCTCAATGGTTACGAGCAGTACTTC	CASSLVSPSLNGYEQYF
TRBD2	.	14	TRBV6-4	TRBJ2-7	TGTGCCAGCAGTGTTCGAGCGGGAGCCTACGAGCAGTACTTC	CASSVRAGAYEQYF
.	few	13	TRBV19	TRBJ2-1	TGTGCCAGTAGTATTTATCGGGACTATGAGCAGTTCTTC	CASSIYRDYEQFF
TRBD1	.	14	TRBV6-2/TRBV6-3	TRBJ2-7	TGTGCCAGCAGCGCCCGGGACAGGGGTTACGAGCAGTACTTC	CASSARDRGYEQYF
.	.	17	TRBV10-1	TRBJ2-7	TGCGCCAGCAGTGAGACCCGAAGCGGGTTTGGACTACGAGGGCAGTACTTC	CASSETRSGFGLRGQYF
.	.	11	TRBV24-1	TRBJ2-3	TGTGCCACCAGACGAGCAGATACGCAGTATTTT	CATRRADTQYF
TRBD2	few	18	TRBV24-1	TRBJ2-3	TGTGCCACCAGTGATGGGCGTGCTAGCGGGGGCCACACAGATACGCAGTATTTT	CATSDGRASGGHTDTQYF
.	few	14	TRBV30	TRBJ2-7	TGTGCCTGGAGTATTATCCGGCAGGCCTACGAGCAGTACTTC	CAWSIIRQAYEQYF
TRBD1	few	12	TRBV30	TRBJ1-1	TGTGCCCGGGACAGGGAGAACACTGAAGCTTTCTTT	CARDRENTEAFF
.	.	13	TRBV7-2	TRBJ2-1	TGTGCCAGCAGATCGGGGGCCTACAATGAGCAGTTCTTC	CASRSGAYNEQFF
.	many	13	TRBV20-1	TRBJ2-2	TGCAGTGCTAGGAGAGAGTCCACCGGGGAGCTGTTTTTT	CSARRESTGELFF
TRBD2	.	15	TRBV7-2	TRBJ2-1	TGTGCCCTCGGCCCCGGCGGGGGCTCCTACAATGAGCAGTTCTTC	CALGPGGGSYNEQFF
.	many	13	TRBV27	TRBJ2-7	TGTGCCAGCAGTTTATCGGTGGCCTACGAGCAGTACTTC	CASSLSVAYEQYF